These 15 T cell receptor beta chains originate from one sample sequenced in a study of T cell changes during pregnancy in multiple sclerosis. TCRdb keeps only in-frame clones here, not all; method: immunoSEQ multiplex PCR. The top ten hold 1.5% of the sample, which has roughly 49,000 clones, 85% to 90% seen once. The sample in question was peripheral blood, obtained in the first trimester of pregnancy. Receptor source: a female donor in good health, enrolled as a control in a pregnancy study.

This chain uses TRBV5-8 with TRBJ1-1, with 7 positions matching TRBD1. The CDR3 length is 18 residues. With 0 bases clipped from V and 4 bases from J, the junction kept 15 bases outside the gene matches. In germline, CDR1 is SGHTS, CDR2 YDEGEE. In DNA form, the CDR3 reads TGTGCCAGCAGCTTGGGCGTACGGCAGGGGGGAGGAGGCACTGAAGCTTTCTTT. Translated, it gives CASSLGVRQGGGGTEAFF.

The chain couples TRBV19 to TRBJ1-1; D not resolved. The CDR3 is made up of 13 amino acids. V lost 7 bases and J lost 1, with 10 bases in between. The germline V gene encodes CDR1 LNHDA and CDR2 SQIVND (reference sequence). The CDR3 protein is CASTTPGNTEAFF. The CDR3 DNA reads TGTGCCAGTACCACCCCCGGGAACACTGAAGCTTTCTTT.

This clone was counted a single time. The CDR3 here is CASRGVGKGEQFF. CDR3 DNA sequence: TGTGCCAGCAGAGGGGTAGGGAAGGGTGAGCAGTTCTTC. The J gene is TRBJ2-1, the V gene TRBV6-5; a possible D gene is TRBD1 (5 bases). Per germline, CDR1 MNHEY and CDR2 SVGAGI. V gave up 6 bases and J gave up 9 bases, with 15 bases separating them. The CDR3 runs to 13 residues.

V and J are TRBV18 and TRBJ2-1, with D possibly TRBD1 on 5 matching bases. CDR3 length equals 15 residues. Germline V gene data show CDR1 as KGHSH and CDR2 as LQKENI. The V gene lost 1 base and the J gene lost 0 bases, with 7 bases spanning the gap. The CDR3 nucleotides are TGTGCCAGCTCACCACGTACAGGCTCCTACAATGAGCAGTTCTTC. Protein product: CASSPRTGSYNEQFF.

V is TRBV5-6 and J is TRBJ2-7; D unclear. Germline V lookup: CDR1 SGHDT, CDR2 YYEEEE. The CDR3 has 13 amino acids. V was pared by 4 bases and J by 0 bases, with 8 bases between. The DNA for the CDR3 is TGTGCCAGCAGCCTACAGATCTCCTACGAGCAGTACTTC. Translation gives CASSLQISYEQYF.

The chain combines TRBV2 with TRBJ2-1, with TRBD2 identical over 10 bases. Germline values: CDR1 SNHLY, CDR2 FYNNEI. V dropped 8 bases and J dropped 4; count of bases not matched to a gene: 5. The CDR3 sequence is 14 residues long. The CDR3 DNA reads TGTGCCAGCCCTAGCGGGGGCGAGTACAATGAGCAGTTCTTC. It yields the protein CASPSGGEYNEQFF.

The V gene is TRBV9, the J gene TRBJ2-3, with TRBD2 identical over 14 bases. The germline V gene encodes CDR1 SGDLS and CDR2 YYNGEE. After removal of 4 bases from V and 5 bases from J, the junction contained 9 bases not matched to a gene. This CDR3 spans 17 amino acids. CDR3 nucleotides: TGTGCCAGCAGCCCCGGGACTAGCGGGAGAGCCTTAGATACGCAGTATTTT. Its protein product is CASSPGTSGRALDTQYF.

The chain carries TRBV7-2 and TRBJ2-1; 8 bases align to TRBD2. The ends lost 1 base at V and 5 bases at J; junction bases unmatched: 7. The CDR3 sequence is 16 residues long. Germline CDR1 reads SGHTA; CDR2 reads FQGNSA. For the CDR3, the DNA is TGTGCCAGCAGCTTAGGTGCACTAGCGGTTAACAATGAGCAGTTCTTC. Its translation is CASSLGALAVNNEQFF.

The chain links TRBV7-9 to TRBJ2-1; a possible D gene is TRBD1 (5 bases). With 0 bases removed from V and 9 bases from J, the gap between germline ends came to 15 bases. This CDR3 comprises 15 residues. Germline assignment: CDR1 SEHNR and CDR2 FQNEAQ (reference sequence). CDR3 protein: CASSLAGQGIREQFF. For the CDR3, the DNA is TGTGCCAGCAGCTTAGCAGGCCAGGGTATCCGTGAGCAGTTCTTC.

The chain couples TRBV28 to TRBJ2-6; TRBD1 matches at 7 bases. The CDR3 runs to 15 residues. In germline, CDR1 is MDHEN, CDR2 SYDVKM. The V gene end was trimmed by 4 bases and the J gene end by 12 bases; junction bases not matched to a gene: 12. The CDR3, as DNA: TGTGCCAGCAGTTGGGGCGACAGGGAGCCGCGCGTCCTGACTTTC. Protein sequence: CASSWGDREPRVLTF.

This chain links TRBV14 with TRBJ2-3, with TRBD2 identical over 11 bases. The CDR3 spans 17 residues. Germline assignment: CDR1 SGHDN and CDR2 FVKESK. After removal of 4 bases from V and 6 bases from J, the junction contained 12 bases not matched to a gene. The CDR3, as DNA: TGTGCCAGCAGCCCGTGGATAGCGGGGGGGGCGAGGGATACGCAGTATTTT. The encoded protein is CASSPWIAGGARDTQYF.

V and J are TRBV5-1 and TRBJ2-7; D remains ambiguous. V lost 5 bases, J lost 3 bases, and 18 bases lay in between. CDR1 and CDR2 from the germline V gene are SGHRS and YFSETQ. The CDR3 runs 15 residues. The CDR3 DNA is TGCGCCAGCAGATTGTCCTTGGGCAGGCACTACGAGCAGTACTTC. This sequence encodes CASRLSLGRHYEQYF.

This chain links TRBV11-2 with TRBJ2-5; D possibly corresponds to TRBD2 (6 bases). With 4 bases removed from V and 6 bases from J, the gap between germline ends came to 15 bases. This CDR3 spans 14 amino acids. The V gene's germline CDR1 is SGHAT and CDR2 FQNNGV. The CDR3 spells CASSWTLAGQTQYF. In nucleotides, the CDR3 is TGTGCCAGCAGCTGGACACTAGCCGGGCAGACCCAGTACTTC.

This chain links TRBV27 with TRBJ2-5; the D is unclear. Between the trimmed V and J ends, which lost 11 bases and 4 bases, there was a span of 5 bases. Germline-derived CDR1 and CDR2 are MNHEY and SMNVEV (reference sequence). The length of the CDR3 is 9 residues. The CDR3 nucleotides are TGTGCCGGGCTAGAGACCCAGTACTTC. This codes for CAGLETQYF.

The rearrangement joins TRBV10-3 to TRBJ2-5; 9 bases map to TRBD2. CDR3 length: 15 amino acids. The junction had 11 bases not matched to a gene; V was cut back by 7 bases and J by 5 bases. Germline CDR1 ENHRY, CDR2 SYGVKD. The CDR3 nucleotides are TGTGCCATCAAACGAGCGGGAGGTCCTTTTGAGACCCAGTACTTC. This translates into CAIKRAGGPFETQYF.